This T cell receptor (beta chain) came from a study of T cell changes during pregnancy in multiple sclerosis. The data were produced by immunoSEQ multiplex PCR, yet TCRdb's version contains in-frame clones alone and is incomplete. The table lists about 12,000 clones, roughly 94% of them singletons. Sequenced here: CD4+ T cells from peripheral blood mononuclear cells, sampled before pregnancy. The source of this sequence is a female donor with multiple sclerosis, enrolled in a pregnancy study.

CDR3 in amino acids: CAWSGRGGGYGYTF. In nucleotides, the CDR3 is TGTGCCTGGAGTGGGAGAGGGGGCGGCTATGGCTACACCTTC. The V and J genes are TRBV30 and TRBJ1-2, with 7 nucleotides matching TRBD1. The germline gives CDR1 GTSNPN, CDR2 SVGIG (reference sequence). After removal of 1 base from V and 4 bases from J, the junction contained 6 bases not matched to a gene. The CDR3 loop spans 14 amino acids.